The T cell receptor beta chain described here comes from a study of blood T cells in healthy people across ages. Overall study results and limits: Naive T cell percentage showed a strong correlation with the diversity of TCR beta.

Together with a sample-barcoded 5' primer, a J-beta primer mix was included in a second PCR lasting roughly 6 to 12 cycles. Researchers report that a template-switch adaptor with 12 random nucleotides tagged each cDNA molecule. TCRdb analysed the 5' RACE reads with MiXCR anew, one entry per CDR3 protein. The sample includes roughly 730,000 distinct CDR3 sequences, more than 55% of them seen just once. Looked up from germline, CDR1 is KGHDR and CDR2 is SFDVKD. CDR3 length equals 14 residues. Healthy Caucasians from Russia aged roughly 6 to 95 served as donors. Roughly 9 milliliters of peripheral blood were drawn from each donor. Remarks on this clonotype: Its antigen is as yet unknown.

The V gene is TRBV24-1, the J gene TRBJ2-7, with no clear D. The J call could be wrong; TRBJ2-5 is a better fit for the DNA end. Sequencing was performed on blood. The sequence derives from a middle-aged man in good health. The CDR3 sequence is CATSGRGSVETQYF. In nucleotides, the CDR3 is TGTGCCACCAGTGGACGAGGCAGCGTAGAGACCCAGTACTTC.